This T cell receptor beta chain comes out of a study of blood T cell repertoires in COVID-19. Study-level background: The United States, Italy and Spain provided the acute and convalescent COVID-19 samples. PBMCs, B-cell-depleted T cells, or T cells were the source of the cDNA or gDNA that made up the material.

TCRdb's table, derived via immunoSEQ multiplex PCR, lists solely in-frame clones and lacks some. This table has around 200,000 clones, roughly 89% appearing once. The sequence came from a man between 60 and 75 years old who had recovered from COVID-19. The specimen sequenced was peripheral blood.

This CDR3 reads CASSRDSYNEQFF. CDR3 nucleotide sequence: TGCGCCAGCAGCCGAGACTCGTACAATGAGCAGTTCTTC. This chain connects TRBV5-1 to TRBJ2-1; no clear D. Trimming removed 4 bases at V and 4 bases at J, with 9 bases between. The CDR3 has 13 amino acids. Germline V gives CDR1 SGHRS, CDR2 YFSETQ.